Listed here are 25 T cell receptor beta chains from one sample, sequenced in a study of graft-versus-host responses after intestinal transplantation. No antigen has been identified for these receptors. Assay: immunoSEQ multiplex PCR; the TCRdb copy retains only in-frame clones and omits some. The data show approximately 110,000 clones, around nine tenths seen once. The material sequenced was unstimulated CD4+ T cells sorted from spleen or lymph node cells, taken before transplant. The receptor source for this set is a human donor who was the organ donor for an intestinal transplant.

This clone appeared once. This chain connects TRBV6-1 to TRBJ1-2; D is unclear. The CDR3 loop spans 14 amino acids. V shed 4 bases and J shed 5 bases, with 14 bases lying between them. CDR1 is MNHNS and CDR2 is SASEGT in the germline V gene. CDR3 bases: TGTGCCAGCAGTGTTTGGTACAGCTTGTATGGCTACACCTTC. As protein: CASSVWYSLYGYTF.

The CDR3 spells CAWRPRGSPGPQHF. In DNA, the CDR3 is TGTGCCTGGAGGCCCAGGGGGTCGCCGGGGCCCCAGCATTTT. The V call is TRBV30, the J call TRBJ1-5; 7 bases are shared with TRBD1. The germline CDR1 and CDR2 sequences are GTSNPN and SVGIG (reference sequence). The J segment lost 9 bases and the V segment lost 3 bases, leaving 11 bases of the junction unmatched. The CDR3 length is 14 residues. Full variable domain (rest looked up from reference TRBV30 and TRBJ1-5): SQTIHQWPATLVQPVGSPLSLECTVEGTSNPNLYWYRQAAGRGLQLLFYSVGIGQISSEVPQNLSASRPQDRQFILSSKKLLLSDSGFYLCAWRPRGSPGPQHFGDGTRLSIL.

DNA of the CDR3: TGTGCCAGTAGTAGTAGGACTAGCGGGAGTGGGTACGAGCAGTACTTC. This gives the protein CASSSRTSGSGYEQYF. The chain uses TRBV19 and TRBJ2-7, with 13 bases fitting TRBD2. J gave up 4 bases and V 4 bases, and 7 bases lay outside the gene matches. Looked up from germline, CDR1 is LNHDA and CDR2 is SQIVND (reference sequence). The CDR3 totals 16 residues.

The gene calls are TRBV28 and TRBJ2-7, with D possibly TRBD2 on 6 matching bases. Germline V gene data show CDR1 as MDHEN and CDR2 as SYDVKM. The CDR3 is 14 amino acids. Trimming shortened V by 3 bases and J by 3 bases, and 12 bases separated the two germline ends. The CDR3 is CASSLDYSIYEQYF. CDR3 DNA: TGTGCCAGCAGTTTGGACTACTCCATCTACGAGCAGTACTTC.

The V call is TRBV7-2, the J call TRBJ1-1, with D possibly TRBD1 on 5 matching bases. The CDR3 spans 14 residues. The germline V gene encodes CDR1 SGHTA and CDR2 FQGNSA. V shed 5 bases and J shed 4 bases, with 14 bases lying between them. The CDR3 sequence: CASSMGQGGTEAFF. The CDR3 DNA reads as TGTGCCAGCAGCATGGGGCAGGGTGGCACTGAAGCTTTCTTT.

The chain joins TRBV6-1 to TRBJ2-7, with D possibly being TRBD1 or TRBD2 (5 bases each). Between the trimmed V and J ends, which lost 6 bases and 7 bases, there was a span of 22 bases. Germline CDR1 MNHNS, CDR2 SASEGT. This CDR3 is 15 amino acids long. Here the CDR3 reads CASSPPGTLIGEQYF. CDR3 bases: TGTGCCAGCAGCCCACCCGGGACCCTGATAGGGGAGCAGTACTTC.

V is TRBV6-5 and J is TRBJ1-5, with D uncertain. V lost 2 bases, J lost 0 bases, and 8 bases lay in between. CDR3 length: 15 residues. CDR1 is MNHEY, CDR2 SVGAGI, per germline. CDR3 sequence (DNA): TGTGCCAGCAGTTACATGACAACTAGCAATCAGCCCCAGCATTTT. This translates into CASSYMTTSNQPQHF.

This clone was counted between two and nine times. The chain employs TRBV29-1 and TRBJ1-1; TRBD1 matches at 7 bases. The V gene end was trimmed by 7 bases and the J gene end by 3 bases; junction bases not matched to a gene: 8. Germline CDR1 and CDR2: SQVTM and ANQGSEA. The CDR3 is made up of 13 amino acids. This CDR3 reads CSAGRGGDTEAFF. DNA for the CDR3: TGCAGCGCCGGCAGGGGGGGGGACACTGAAGCTTTCTTT.

CDR3 DNA sequence: TGCGCCAGCAGCCGGACAGGGGACGAAAAACTGTTTTTT. Translating it yields CASSRTGDEKLFF. The chain carries TRBV5-1 and TRBJ1-4; 9 bases line up with TRBD1. Trimming at V came to 4 bases and at J to 8 bases, leaving 3 bases not matched to a gene. This CDR3 is 13 amino acids long. The germline gives CDR1 SGHRS, CDR2 YFSETQ.

The rearrangement uses TRBV5-5 and TRBJ1-2; no reliable D call. V was trimmed by 2 bases and J by 5 bases, leaving 7 bases between them. This CDR3 spans 12 amino acids. Germline loops: CDR1 SGHKS, CDR2 YYEKEE (reference sequence). CDR3 nucleotide sequence: TGTGCCAGCAGCTTAGCGGGTTATGGCTACACCTTC. Translated: CASSLAGYGYTF. Filled out from reference TRBV5-5 and TRBJ1-2, the complete variable domain reads DAGVTQSPTHLIKTRGQQVTLRCSPISGHKSVSWYQQVLGQGPQFIFQYYEKEERGRGNFPDRFSARQFPNYSSELNVNALLLGDSALYLCASSLAGYGYTFGSGTRLTVV.

V is TRBV5-4 and J is TRBJ2-3; the match to TRBD1 covers 9 bases. V shed 0 bases, J shed 4 bases, and the junction held 0 bases outside the gene matches. The CDR3 runs 14 residues. CDR1 SGHNT and CDR2 YYREEE come from the germline V gene (reference sequence). The CDR3 DNA sequence: TGTGCCAGCAGCTTGGGACAGGGGGCAGATACGCAGTATTTT. Translating it yields CASSLGQGADTQYF.

The chain recombines TRBV5-4 with TRBJ2-2; perhaps TRBD2 as D (5 bases). The CDR3 spans 15 residues. V lost 4 bases to trimming and J lost 5 bases, with 15 bases between them. Germline V gene data show CDR1 as SGHNT and CDR2 as YYREEE (reference sequence). CDR3 loop: CASSPGLTLTGELFF. The CDR3 DNA reads TGTGCCAGCAGCCCTGGACTTACACTTACCGGGGAGCTGTTTTTT. The complete variable domain, with remaining parts taken from reference TRBV5-4 and TRBJ2-2, reads ETGVTQSPTHLIKTRGQQVTLRCSSQSGHNTVSWYQQALGQGPQFIFQYYREEENGRGNFPPRFSGLQFPNYSSELNVNALELDDSALYLCASSPGLTLTGELFFGEGSRLTVL.

The V gene is TRBV30, the J gene TRBJ2-1, with 9 bases fitting TRBD2. Germline CDR1 and CDR2: GTSNPN and SVGIG (reference sequence). The CDR3 extends over 13 amino acids. With V trimmed by 1 base and J by 5 bases, 0 bases remained unmatched. The CDR3 DNA sequence: TGTGCCTGGAGTGGACTAGCGGACAATGAGCAGTTCTTC. Translating gives CAWSGLADNEQFF.

The chain employs TRBV18 and TRBJ2-7; 14 positions agree with TRBD2. The CDR3 is made up of 17 amino acids. Germline values: CDR1 KGHSH, CDR2 LQKENI. Trimming took 6 bases from V and 3 from J; bases not matched to a gene: 10. CDR3 nucleotide sequence: TGTGCCAGCTCCCCCGGGGGGACTAGCGGGAGCGTCTACGAGCAGTACTTC. Translated, it gives CASSPGGTSGSVYEQYF. Complete variable domain (other parts from reference TRBV18 and TRBJ2-7): NAGVMQNPRHLVRRRGQEARLRCSPMKGHSHVYWYRQLPEEGLKFMVYLQKENIIDESGMPKERFSAEFPKEGPSILRIQQVVRGDSAAYFCASSPGGTSGSVYEQYFGPGTRLTVT.

The chain couples TRBV6-5 to TRBJ1-6; no definite D call. There are 14 residues in the CDR3. Deletions cut 2 bases from V and 7 bases from J, with 9 bases between. Germline CDR1 and CDR2: MNHEY and SVGAGI. CDR3 nucleotides: TGTGCCAGCAGTTACAGAAGTCTCAATTCACCCCTCCACTTT. Translating it yields CASSYRSLNSPLHF.

The chain has TRBV6-5 and TRBJ2-7; D ambiguous. In germline, CDR1 is MNHEY, CDR2 SVGAGI. The V gene lost 8 bases and the J gene lost 2 bases, with 16 bases spanning the gap. The CDR3 is 14 amino acids. The CDR3 sequence is CASRPYKQPYEQYF. Written as DNA, the CDR3 is TGTGCCAGCCGCCCCTACAAACAGCCCTACGAGCAGTACTTC.

The V gene is TRBV6-1, the J gene TRBJ1-2; 7 positions agree with TRBD1. Germline V gives CDR1 MNHNS, CDR2 SASEGT. The CDR3 is 15 amino acids. Trimming removed 2 bases from V and 1 base from J; junction bases left unmatched: 4. The CDR3 region is CASSERTGDNYGYTF. The CDR3 bases are TGTGCCAGCAGTGAACGGACAGGAGATAACTATGGCTACACCTTC.

The J gene is TRBJ2-7, the V gene TRBV19; D remains ambiguous. Germline assignment: CDR1 LNHDA and CDR2 SQIVND (reference sequence). The CDR3 contains 13 residues. V lost 0 bases and J 0 bases, leaving 3 bases between the germline ends. CDR3 sequence (DNA): TGTGCCAGTAGTATAGAGAGCTCCTACGAGCAGTACTTC. Its protein is CASSIESSYEQYF.

The V and J genes are TRBV7-2 and TRBJ2-3; 12 nucleotides match TRBD2. This CDR3 is 18 amino acids long. Looked up from germline, CDR1 is SGHTA and CDR2 is FQGNSA. The J segment lost 1 base and the V segment lost 5 bases, leaving 10 bases of the junction unmatched. CDR3 sequence reads: CASSPRLAGVGGTDTQYF. In DNA, the CDR3 is TGTGCCAGCAGCCCCCGACTAGCGGGAGTCGGGGGCACAGATACGCAGTATTTT.

The chain links TRBV4-3 to TRBJ2-7, with D perhaps TRBD1 (5 bases). The germline gives CDR1 LGHNA, CDR2 YSLEER. V was trimmed by 6 bases and J by 0 bases, leaving 18 bases between them. The CDR3 covers 16 residues. This chain's CDR3 is CASRRTLGELSYEQYF. CDR3 DNA: TGCGCCAGCAGGCGGACCTTAGGGGAACTCTCCTACGAGCAGTACTTC.

The chain has TRBV28 and TRBJ1-4, with D unclear. The germline V gene has CDR1 MDHEN and CDR2 SYDVKM. Trimming left V 1 base short and J 0 bases short, with 9 bases between. The CDR3 runs 16 residues. DNA of the CDR3: TGTGCCAGCAGTTTATACTCCGGGACAACTAATGAAAAACTGTTTTTT. Amino acids: CASSLYSGTTNEKLFF.

The rearrangement links TRBV11-2 to TRBJ2-7, with TRBD2 as a possible D gene (6 bases). The CDR3 has 14 amino acids. Germline CDR1 and CDR2: SGHAT and FQNNGV. The V end lost 0 bases, the J end lost 6 bases, and 12 bases lay between the germline ends. CDR3 sequence reads: CASSLDLLAPEQYF. CDR3 DNA sequence: TGTGCCAGCAGCTTAGATCTACTAGCCCCCGAGCAGTACTTC.

The gene calls are TRBV28 and TRBJ2-5, with D perhaps TRBD2 (5 bases). The CDR3 runs 14 residues. V was pared by 6 bases and J by 2 bases, with 13 bases between. Germline loops: CDR1 MDHEN, CDR2 SYDVKM. CDR3 protein: CASRRGSQQETQYF. The DNA for the CDR3 is TGTGCCAGCAGACGGGGATCCCAACAAGAGACCCAGTACTTC.

V usage is TRBV6-5 and J usage is TRBJ2-2, with no clear D. This CDR3 spans 12 amino acids. V was trimmed by 8 bases and J by 7 bases, leaving 11 bases between them. The germline V gene encodes CDR1 MNHEY and CDR2 SVGAGI. CDR3 amino acids: CASVPLGGELFF. Written as DNA, the CDR3 is TGTGCCAGCGTCCCCTTGGGCGGGGAGCTGTTTTTT.

V gene TRBV6-5 combines with J gene TRBJ2-1, with 11 positions matching TRBD2. J gave up 6 bases and V 7 bases, and 5 bases lay outside the gene matches. The V gene's germline CDR1 is MNHEY and CDR2 SVGAGI. The CDR3 is made up of 14 amino acids. CDR3 protein: CASTTSGRGNEQFF. Here the CDR3 DNA reads TGTGCCAGCACCACTAGCGGGAGAGGCAATGAGCAGTTCTTC.